This TCR beta chain was recorded in a study of PD-L1 blockade in urothelial cancer. About the research overall: Typically, measured as a median, blood samples had 141,255 T cells. Study outcomes and limitations: Durable-benefit patients had greater expansion of tumor-associated blood clones at 3 weeks.

Trimming removed 4 bases at V and 5 bases at J, with 15 bases between. Germline V gene data show CDR1 as KGHSH and CDR2 as LQKENI. This CDR3 comprises 14 residues. Comments on this clone: As yet, its antigen is unknown.

Produced via immunoSEQ multiplex PCR; TCRdb's table is partial and in-frame only. The table records about 88,000 clones, 90% of them present only once. Material: PBMCs, obtained around atezolizumab (anti-PD-L1) treatment. The receptor's source is a man in his fifties or sixties with urothelial cancer. The V gene is TRBV18, the J gene TRBJ2-7, with TRBD2 as a possible D gene (5 bases). Written as DNA, the CDR3 is TGTGCCAGCTCACAATCTTCGGGGAGAGACGAGCAGTACTTC. Amino acids: CASSQSSGRDEQYF.